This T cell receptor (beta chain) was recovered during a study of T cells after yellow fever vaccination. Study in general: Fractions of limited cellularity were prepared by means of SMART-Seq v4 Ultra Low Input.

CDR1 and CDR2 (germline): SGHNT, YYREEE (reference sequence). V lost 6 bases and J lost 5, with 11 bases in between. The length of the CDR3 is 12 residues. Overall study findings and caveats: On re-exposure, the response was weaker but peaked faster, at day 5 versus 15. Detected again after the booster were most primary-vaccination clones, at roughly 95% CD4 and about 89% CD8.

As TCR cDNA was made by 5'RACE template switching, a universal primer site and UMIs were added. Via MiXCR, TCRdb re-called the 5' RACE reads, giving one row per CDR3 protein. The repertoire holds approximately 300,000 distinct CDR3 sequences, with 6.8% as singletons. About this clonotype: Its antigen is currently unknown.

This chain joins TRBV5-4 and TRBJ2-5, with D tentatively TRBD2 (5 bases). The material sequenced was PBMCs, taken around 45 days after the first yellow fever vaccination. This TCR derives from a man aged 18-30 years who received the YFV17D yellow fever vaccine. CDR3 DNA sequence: TGTGCCAGCAAATCGGAGCGGGAGACCCAGTACTTC. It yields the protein CASKSERETQYF.